The source of this T cell receptor (beta chain) is a study of blood T cells in healthy people across ages. Study summary: Per two T cells, about one barcoded beta molecule was captured through template switching.

Between the trimmed V and J ends, which lost 3 bases and 4 bases, there was a span of 18 bases. CDR1 is SGHRS and CDR2 is YFSETQ in the germline V gene. This CDR3 comprises 16 residues. PCR was performed a second time for about 6 to 11 cycles using a sample-barcoded 5' primer and a J-beta primer mix. TCRdb passed the 5' RACE reads through MiXCR, listing each CDR3 protein once. This sample has 700,000 to 800,000 distinct CDR3 sequences; roughly 41% occur once, and the top ten carry 20% to 25%. Study results and limitations: PBMCs went unsorted, and a conclusive naive versus antigen-experienced comparison was therefore prevented.

A word on this clonotype: Its target is unknown.

This sequence originates from a woman in her sixties in good health. Material: blood. This sequence joins TRBV5-1 and TRBJ2-3; possibly TRBD1 or TRBD2 for D (5 bases each). The CDR3 nucleotides read TGCGCCAGCAGCTCACGGGACGGTTTATCCCCAGATACGCAGTATTTT. Its protein product is CASSSRDGLSPDTQYF.